This TCR beta chain was profiled in a study of blood T cell repertoires in COVID-19. Turning to the study itself: Spain, Italy and the United States supplied samples that represented acute and convalescent COVID-19. The analysed material was cDNA or gDNA that came from T cells, B-cell-depleted T cells, or PBMCs.

Sequencing used immunoSEQ multiplex PCR; TCRdb keeps in-frame clones, though not all of them. In the table there are around 25,000 clones, roughly 89% of which are singletons. The CDR3 is made up of 13 amino acids. Germline lookup yields CDR1 SGDLS and CDR2 YYNGEE. V dropped 0 bases and J dropped 10 bases, with 11 bases sitting between them. The origin of this receptor is a human donor with active COVID-19. The donor label of this sample is uncertain. This sequence joins TRBV9 and TRBJ1-5; TRBD1 is a possible D gene (6 bases). Specimen: peripheral blood. CDR3 sequence (DNA): TGTGCCAGCAGCGTAGGGGGTGGGACACCCCAGCATTTT. It specifies CASSVGGGTPQHF.